This is a list of T cell receptor beta chains from one sample in a study of blood T cells in healthy people across ages. TCRdb called the 5' RACE reads again in MiXCR, with one record for every CDR3 protein. This sample has around 800,000 distinct CDR3 sequences; 50% to 65% occur once, and the top ten carry around 40%. The source material was blood. These receptors all come from a man aged 80 or over in good health. The CDR3 runs from the conserved cysteine through the conserved F or W. The D gene is left open where the match is weak. Clone size is stated in some rows and not others, as once, few, many or a class when expanded.

TRBV10-3,few,.,TRBJ2-3,CAIEAKDTQYF,TGTGCCATCGAGGCCAAAGATACGCAGTATTTT
TRBV7-2,.,.,TRBJ1-4,CAGSPTGQGRGKLFF,TGTGCCGGCAGCCCGACCGGCCAAGGGAGGGGAAAACTGTTTTTT
TRBV9,few,.,TRBJ2-7,CASSAQGGRFSYEQYF,TGTGCCAGCAGCGCCCAAGGGGGGCGGTTCTCCTACGAGCAGTACTTC
TRBV29-1,once,TRBD2,TRBJ2-1,CSVAASGRAYEQFF,TGCAGCGTTGCGGCTAGCGGGAGGGCCTATGAGCAGTTCTTC
TRBV20-1,.,TRBD2,TRBJ2-1,CSARSGTSGRAGDNEQFF,TGCAGTGCTAGATCCGGGACTAGCGGGAGGGCCGGTGATAATGAGCAGTTCTTC
TRBV3-1,.,.,TRBJ2-5,CASSQIRTGMETQYF,TGTGCCAGCAGCCAAATTAGAACGGGGATGGAGACCCAGTACTTC
TRBV24-1,many,.,TRBJ2-3,CATSDIGSTNTQYF,TGTGCCACCAGTGATATCGGGAGCACCAATACGCAGTATTTT
TRBV4-1,few,.,TRBJ1-5,CASSQDPGNGNQPQHF,TGCGCCAGCAGCCAAGATCCCGGGAATGGCAATCAGCCCCAGCATTTT
TRBV27,few,.,TRBJ2-4,CASSFQWRGGAKNIQYF,TGTGCCAGCAGTTTCCAATGGCGGGGAGGAGCCAAAAACATTCAGTACTTC
TRBV6-1,.,.,TRBJ2-6,CASSPRFLSSGANVLTF,TGTGCCAGCAGTCCCCGCTTTCTCTCCTCTGGGGCCAACGTCCTGACTTTC
TRBV11-2,many,TRBD1,TRBJ1-1,CASSFYQGQGTNTEAFF,TGTGCCAGCAGCTTTTATCAGGGACAGGGTACGAACACTGAAGCTTTCTTT
TRBV20-1,few,.,TRBJ2-5,CSARGKTQETQYF,TGCAGTGCTAGAGGGAAAACTCAAGAGACCCAGTACTTC
TRBV4-1,once,.,TRBJ2-3,CASSQVYGSGRGDAYF,TGCGCCAGCAGCCAAGTTTACGGGAGCGGCAGGGGAGACGCGTATTTT
TRBV4-1,few,TRBD2,TRBJ2-5,CASSQQLLTSGTGASLRETQYF,TGCGCCAGCAGCCAACAACTCTTGACTAGCGGGACTGGGGCTAGTCTACGAGAGACCCAGTACTTC
TRBV2,few,.,TRBJ2-7,CASSKRTGTMFSYEQYF,TGTGCCAGCAGTAAACGGACAGGGACTATGTTCTCCTACGAGCAGTACTTC
TRBV11-2,.,TRBD2,TRBJ2-1,CASSRIAGGPYNEQFF,TGTGCCAGCAGCCGTATAGCGGGAGGGCCCTACAATGAGCAGTTCTTC